This passage covers 20 T cell receptor beta chains from one sample sequenced in a study of T cells in Graves' hyperthyroidism and ophthalmopathy. What was amplified from RNA transcripts were TCR beta CDR3 regions. The TCR CDR3 first-round RT-PCR relied on the HTBI primer set. From the multiplex PCR reads, TCRdb called clonotypes with MiXCR, one entry per CDR3 protein. The sample includes 300,000 to 450,000 distinct CDR3 sequences, 15% to 20% seen only once; the top ten take around 15%. Sequencing was performed on blood. The receptors derive from a woman in her thirties or forties with Graves' ophthalmopathy.

The rearrangement uses TRBV11-2 and TRBJ2-4, with 8 bases fitting TRBD2. The germline V gene encodes CDR1 SGHAT and CDR2 FQNNGV. J gave up 0 bases and V 2 bases, and 6 bases lay outside the gene matches. This CDR3 region has 17 residues. In nucleotides, the CDR3 is TGTGCCAGCAGCTTAATTAGCGGGACCCTAGCCAAAAACATTCAGTACTTC. This gives the protein CASSLISGTLAKNIQYF.

This clonotype was recorded at least ten times. This chain links TRBV19 with TRBJ1-1; D unclear. Per germline, CDR1 LNHDA and CDR2 SQIVND (reference sequence). The CDR3 spans 13 residues. V dropped 3 bases and J dropped 8 bases, with 13 bases sitting between them. CDR3 sequence (DNA): TGTGCCAGTAGTATGAAGCAGTCTTTGGAAGCTTTCTTT. This encodes CASSMKQSLEAFF.

This clonotype showed up just a few times. The J gene is TRBJ2-5, the V gene TRBV7-2; D is perhaps TRBD2 (6 bases). The CDR3 length is 17 residues. V lost 0 bases, J lost 3 bases, and 17 bases lay in between. In germline, CDR1 is SGHTA, CDR2 FQGNSA. This CDR3 is CASSLAGTGGRKETQYF. The CDR3 bases are TGTGCCAGCAGCTTAGCGGGAACCGGGGGAAGAAAAGAGACCCAGTACTTC.

This clonotype was counted at least ten times. The CDR3 spells CASSYKGRKETQYF. The CDR3 DNA sequence: TGTGCCAGCAGTTATAAGGGGAGGAAAGAGACCCAGTACTTC. The chain employs TRBV27 and TRBJ2-5, with D possibly being TRBD2 (6 bases). The V end lost 4 bases, the J end lost 3 bases, and 12 bases lay between the germline ends. The CDR3 runs to 14 residues. Germline CDR1 MNHEY, CDR2 SMNVEV (reference sequence).

This clonotype was observed many times. The gene calls are TRBV3-1 and TRBJ2-5, with D tentatively TRBD2 (6 bases). Germline assignment: CDR1 LGHDT and CDR2 YNNKEL (reference sequence). With 5 bases removed from V and 6 bases from J, the gap between germline ends came to 16 bases. The CDR3 is 14 amino acids. CDR3 protein: CASSDGSLRKTQYF. CDR3 sequence (DNA): TGTGCCAGCAGCGACGGGAGTTTAAGAAAGACCCAGTACTTC.

This chain links TRBV4-1 with TRBJ2-5; 8 bases are a match to TRBD1. Germline assignment: CDR1 MGHRA and CDR2 YSYEKL. This CDR3 region has 16 residues. The ends lost 4 bases at V and 4 bases at J; junction bases unmatched: 11. The CDR3 reads CASSREPGQVLETQYF. The CDR3 region has the DNA TGCGCCAGCAGCCGCGAACCGGGACAGGTTTTAGAGACCCAGTACTTC.

This clonotype was detected many times. V gene TRBV5-6 combines with J gene TRBJ2-7; 8 nucleotides agree with TRBD1. The germline CDR1 and CDR2 sequences are SGHDT and YYEEEE. This CDR3 spans 15 amino acids. V lost 0 bases, J lost 2 bases, and 4 bases stayed unmatched. The CDR3 DNA reads TGTGCCAGCAGCTTGGGGGGACAGGTCGCCTACGAGCAGTACTTC. Translated, it gives CASSLGGQVAYEQYF.

This clonotype was seen ten or more times. The rearrangement links TRBV25-1 to TRBJ2-7; the match to TRBD1 covers 11 bases. V shed 6 bases, J shed 2 bases, and the junction held 3 bases outside the gene matches. From germline, CDR1 is MGHDK and CDR2 SYGVNS. This CDR3 spans 14 amino acids. CDR3 DNA sequence: TGTGCCAGCAGCGGGACAGGGGGAACCTACGAGCAGTACTTC. Translating it yields CASSGTGGTYEQYF.

Ten or more counts support this clonotype. The rearrangement uses TRBV7-9 and TRBJ1-5, with a weak D call TRBD1 (5 bases). The V gene's germline CDR1 is SEHNR and CDR2 FQNEAQ (reference sequence). Trimming cost V 3 bases and J 6 bases, with 12 bases left between them. The length of the CDR3 is 14 residues. For the CDR3, the DNA is TGTGCCAGCAGCTTTATGGGGCCCAGTCAGCCCCAGCATTTT. It codes for CASSFMGPSQPQHF. The full variable domain, its missing parts supplied by reference TRBV7-9 and TRBJ1-5, is DTGVSQNPRHKITKRGQNVTFRCDPISEHNRLYWYRQTLGQGPEFLTYFQNEAQLEKSRLLSDRFSAERPKGSFSTLEIQRTEQGDSAMYLCASSFMGPSQPQHFGDGTRLSIL.

Details on this clonotype: Just one base apart from a much larger clone, this may be a read error. This likely comes from a read error, as the CDR3 has no conserved phenylalanine or tryptophan at its end. This rearrangement joins TRBV5-1 to TRBJ2-2; D is ambiguous. Germline V gene data show CDR1 as SGHRS and CDR2 as YFSETQ. This CDR3 has 16 amino acids. V gave up 0 bases and J gave up 1 base, with 10 bases separating them. The CDR3 nucleotides read TGCGCCAGCAGCTTGGTTAGTCGGAAGAACACCGGGGAGCTGTTTCTT. Translated: CASSLVSRKNTGELFL.

This clonotype was counted at least ten times. V is TRBV20-1 and J is TRBJ2-7; 11 bases fit TRBD2. The CDR3 contains 16 residues. The junction had 14 bases not matched to a gene; V was cut back by 4 bases and J by 6 bases. Germline V gives CDR1 DFQATT, CDR2 SNEGSKA (reference sequence). The CDR3 nucleotides read TGCAGTGCTAAGAATTCGACTAGCGGGGACCTGCGCGAGCAGTACTTC. Its translation is CSAKNSTSGDLREQYF.

Many counts were recorded for this clonotype. The chain couples TRBV27 to TRBJ2-2; possibly TRBD2 for D (6 bases). The V end was cut by 3 bases, the J end by 6 bases, with 14 bases between. The length of the CDR3 is 15 residues. CDR1 MNHEY and CDR2 SMNVEV come from the germline V gene (reference sequence). The CDR3 sequence: CASSFQASVSGELFF. CDR3 in DNA: TGTGCCAGCAGTTTTCAGGCTAGCGTGTCCGGGGAGCTGTTTTTT.

This clonotype was detected ten times or more. The rearrangement joins TRBV6-2 or TRBV6-3 to TRBJ1-1, with D possibly being TRBD1 (6 bases). The CDR3 has 14 residues. The V end lost 0 bases, the J end lost 9 bases, and 14 bases lay between the germline ends. Germline CDR1 MNHEY, CDR2 SVGEGT. CDR3 sequence reads: CASSYSMIGTKAFF. CDR3 DNA: TGTGCCAGCAGTTACTCGATGATTGGGACAAAAGCTTTCTTT.

The chain is built from TRBV7-3 and TRBJ1-1; no reliable D call. Per germline, CDR1 SGHTA and CDR2 FQGTGA. The V and J ends lost 4 bases and 3 bases respectively, with 12 bases between them. CDR3 size: 14 residues. The CDR3 nucleotides are TGTGCCAGCAGCTCCCCACAACGCTACACTGAAGCTTTCTTT. Protein sequence: CASSSPQRYTEAFF.

This clonotype was picked up many times. V is TRBV7-8 and J is TRBJ1-3; D unclear. V was trimmed by 5 bases and J by 0 bases, leaving 8 bases between them. The CDR3 sequence is 14 residues long. Germline V gives CDR1 SGHVS, CDR2 FQNEAQ. CDR3: CASSTVVSGNTIYF. The CDR3 DNA reads as TGTGCCAGCAGCACAGTAGTCTCTGGAAACACCATATATTTT.

This clonotype was detected a few times. The chain employs TRBV12-3 or TRBV12-4 and TRBJ2-7; D remains unclear. CDR3 length: 13 amino acids. V was shortened by 4 bases and J by 2 bases, with 9 bases between the two germline ends. The CDR3 DNA is TGTGCCAGCAGTTCCGTTGGGCCCTACGAGCAGTACTTC. Protein sequence: CASSSVGPYEQYF.

This clonotype came up many times. The chain links TRBV7-9 to TRBJ1-1; tentatively, D is TRBD1 (5 bases). CDR1 SEHNR and CDR2 FQNEAQ come from the germline V gene (reference sequence). Trimming took off 4 bases at V and 11 bases at J, with 20 bases between the two ends. The CDR3 covers 14 residues. CDR3: CASSSQPRGGSAFF. CDR3 nucleotide sequence: TGTGCCAGCAGCTCCCAACCACGGGGCGGCTCGGCTTTCTTT.

The chain is built from TRBV2 and TRBJ2-5, with D possibly TRBD1 on 5 matching bases. V lost 8 bases and J lost 5, with 18 bases in between. CDR1 is SNHLY and CDR2 is FYNNEI in the germline V gene. The CDR3 loop spans 14 amino acids. This chain's CDR3 is CASGASNRAETQYF. The DNA for the CDR3 is TGTGCCAGCGGGGCGAGCAATCGCGCGGAGACCCAGTACTTC. The entire variable domain, with the rest obtained from reference TRBV2 and TRBJ2-5, is as follows: EPEVTQTPSHQVTQMGQEVILRCVPISNHLYFYWYRQILGQKVEFLVSFYNNEISEKSEIFDDQFSVERPDGSNFTLKIRSTKLEDSAMYFCASGASNRAETQYFGPGTRLLVL.

This clonotype was found many times. Written as DNA, the CDR3 is TGTGCCAGCAGTTTCTCGACAGGGGGCAACGAGCAGTACTTC. It translates to CASSFSTGGNEQYF. The rearrangement joins TRBV12-3 or TRBV12-4 to TRBJ2-7; 10 nucleotides align to TRBD1. Germline trimming cut 3 bases from V and 5 bases from J; bases unmatched to any gene: 4. The CDR3 covers 14 residues.

This clonotype appeared many times. This chain connects TRBV28 to TRBJ2-7; possible D gene TRBD1, 6 bases. The CDR3 is 14 amino acids. Germline CDR1 and CDR2: MDHEN and SYDVKM. V dropped 6 bases and J dropped 3 bases, with 15 bases sitting between them. The CDR3 sequence: CASSQGQILYEQYF. The CDR3 nucleotides are TGTGCCAGCAGCCAAGGACAGATCCTCTACGAGCAGTACTTC.